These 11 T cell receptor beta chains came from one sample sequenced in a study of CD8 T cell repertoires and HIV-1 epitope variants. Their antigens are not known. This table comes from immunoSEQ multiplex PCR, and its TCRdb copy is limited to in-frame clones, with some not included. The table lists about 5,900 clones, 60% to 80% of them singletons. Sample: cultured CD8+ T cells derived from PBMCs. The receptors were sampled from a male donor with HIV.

The CDR3 loop reads CASSKPLGFNEQFF. CDR3 DNA sequence: TGTGCCAGCAGTAAACCTCTAGGATTCAATGAGCAGTTCTTC. The chain recombines TRBV28 with TRBJ2-1; D gene unclear. Per germline, CDR1 MDHEN and CDR2 SYDVKM. The CDR3 runs 14 residues. Trimming took 5 bases from V and 6 from J, leaving 14 bases between them.

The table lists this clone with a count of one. The CDR3 protein is CASSPPRGVSGELFF. CDR3 DNA sequence: TGTGCCAGCAGCCCCCCAAGGGGGGTTTCCGGGGAGCTGTTTTTT. This chain connects TRBV11-1 to TRBJ2-2; D could derive from TRBD1 or TRBD2 (6 bases each). Germline CDR1 is SGHAT and CDR2 is FQDESV (reference sequence). The CDR3 consists of 15 residues. Trimming shortened V by 5 bases and J by 6 bases, and 16 bases separated the two germline ends.

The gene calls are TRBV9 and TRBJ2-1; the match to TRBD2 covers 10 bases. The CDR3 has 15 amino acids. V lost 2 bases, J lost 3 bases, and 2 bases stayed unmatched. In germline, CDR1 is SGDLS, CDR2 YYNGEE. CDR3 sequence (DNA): TGTGCCAGCAGCGTTACTAGCGGGGTCTACAATGAGCAGTTCTTC. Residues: CASSVTSGVYNEQFF.

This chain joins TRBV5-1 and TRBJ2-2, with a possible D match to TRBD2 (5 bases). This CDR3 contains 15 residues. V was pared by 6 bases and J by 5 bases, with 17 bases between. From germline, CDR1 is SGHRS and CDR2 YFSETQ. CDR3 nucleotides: TGCGCCAGCATCCCCGGCCGGTCGGGGACCGGGGAGCTGTTTTTT. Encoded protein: CASIPGRSGTGELFF.

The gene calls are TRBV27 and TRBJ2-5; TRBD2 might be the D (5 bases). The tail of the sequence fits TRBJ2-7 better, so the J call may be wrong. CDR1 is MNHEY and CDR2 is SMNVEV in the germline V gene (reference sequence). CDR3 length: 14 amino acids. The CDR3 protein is CASSLAGGISEQYF. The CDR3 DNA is TGTGCCAGCAGTTTAGCCGGAGGAATCAGCGAGCAGTACTTC.

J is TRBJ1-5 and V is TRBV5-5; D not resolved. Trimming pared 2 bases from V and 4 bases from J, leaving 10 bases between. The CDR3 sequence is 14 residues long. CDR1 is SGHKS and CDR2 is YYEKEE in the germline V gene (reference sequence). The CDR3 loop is CASSFSDLNQPQHF. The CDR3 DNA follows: TGTGCCAGCAGCTTTTCAGACTTAAATCAGCCCCAGCATTTT.

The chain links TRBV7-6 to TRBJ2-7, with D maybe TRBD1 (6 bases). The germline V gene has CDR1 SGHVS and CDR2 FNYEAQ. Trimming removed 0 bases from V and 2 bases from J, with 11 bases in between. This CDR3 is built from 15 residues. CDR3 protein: CASSLAPDRPYEQYF. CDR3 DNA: TGTGCCAGCAGCTTAGCCCCTGACAGGCCCTACGAGCAGTACTTC.

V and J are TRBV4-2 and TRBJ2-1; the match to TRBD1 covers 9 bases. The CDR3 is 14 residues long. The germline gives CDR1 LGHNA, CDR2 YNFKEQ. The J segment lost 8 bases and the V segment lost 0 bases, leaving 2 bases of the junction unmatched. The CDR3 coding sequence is TGTGCCAGCAGCCAAGAGGACAGGGGATATGAGCAGTTCTTC. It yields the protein CASSQEDRGYEQFF.

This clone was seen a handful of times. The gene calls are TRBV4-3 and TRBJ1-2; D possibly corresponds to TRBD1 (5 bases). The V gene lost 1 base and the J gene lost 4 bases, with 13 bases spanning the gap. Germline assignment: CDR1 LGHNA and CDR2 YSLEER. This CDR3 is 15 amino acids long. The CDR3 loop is CASSQGLGTSYGYTF. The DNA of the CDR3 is TGCGCCAGCAGCCAAGGTCTCGGGACTTCCTATGGCTACACCTTC.

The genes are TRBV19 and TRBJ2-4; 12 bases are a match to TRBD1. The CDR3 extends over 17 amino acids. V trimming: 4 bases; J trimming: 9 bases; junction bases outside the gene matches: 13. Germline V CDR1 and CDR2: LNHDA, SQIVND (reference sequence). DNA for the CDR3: TGTGCCAGTAGTAGTCCATCGGGACAGGGGGCTTATGGCATTCAGTACTTC. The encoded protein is CASSSPSGQGAYGIQYF.

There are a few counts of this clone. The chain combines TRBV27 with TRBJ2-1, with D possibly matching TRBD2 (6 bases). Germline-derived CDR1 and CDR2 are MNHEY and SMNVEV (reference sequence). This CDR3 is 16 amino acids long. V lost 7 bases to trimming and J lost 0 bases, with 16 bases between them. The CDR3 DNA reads TGTGCCAGCATGGGAGGTAGCTGGAGCTCCTACAATGAGCAGTTCTTC. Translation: CASMGGSWSSYNEQFF.